This T cell receptor beta chain stems from a study of CXCR3-negative and CXCR3-positive naive CD8 T cells. Study results and limitations: Naive cells that were CXCR3-positive had more hydrophobic TRB CDR3s (compared with CXCR3-negative naive cells).

UMI-labeled 5' RACE yielded the TRB cDNA libraries. TCRdb re-called the 5' RACE reads and catalogs CDR3 proteins one per entry, DNA excluded. The table counts about 90,000 distinct CDR3 sequences; roughly 0.8% lies in the top ten. Naive CD8+ T cells carried a CD45RO-CCR7+CD27+CD95- phenotype. This CDR3 comprises 11 residues. CDR1 is KGHDR and CDR2 is SFDVKD in the germline V gene. On this clonotype itself: Its antigen is as yet unknown.

The sample taken for sequencing was naive CXCR3+ CD8+ T cells from blood. Subset: CD45RO-CCR7+CD27+CD95- naive CD8+ T cells expressing CXCR3 (TNR3+). This chain joins TRBV24-1 and TRBJ2-1. This clonotype was sampled from a human donor in good health. Some clones in this sample may be carry-over from other donors' samples. CDR3 region: CATGVHNEQFF.